Following are 26 T cell receptor beta chains from one sample sequenced in a study of T cells after posttransplantation cyclophosphamide. Sequenced by immunoSEQ multiplex PCR; TCRdb stores in-frame clones only, minus some. The repertoire holds roughly 11,000 clones, with over 70% as singletons. Methotrexate plus calcineurin inhibitor accompanied controls' myeloablative marrow transplants; sampling was 1 year later. This sample comprised PBMCs, obtained 350 to 400 days after allogeneic stem cell transplant with calcineurin inhibitor and methotrexate. The receptor source for this set is a male patient aged 25-45 years who received an allogeneic stem cell transplant from an unrelated donor, was CMV-positive, and had acute GVHD only. The graft donor may be the source of some T cells.

This clone is categorized as large (0.1 to 1%). The rearrangement links TRBV7-3 to TRBJ2-5; 10 positions agree with TRBD2. CDR3 size: 18 residues. Germline lookup yields CDR1 SGHTA and CDR2 FQGTGA. Germline trimming cut 1 base from V and 2 bases from J; bases unmatched to any gene: 10. In DNA form, the CDR3 reads TGTGCCAGCAGCTTAAAGTTATCTAGCGGGGGTTTACAAGAGACCCAGTACTTC. It codes for CASSLKLSSGGLQETQYF.

The chain combines TRBV4-3 with TRBJ1-5; no definite D call. The CDR3 spans 15 residues. V lost 0 bases and J lost 2, with 8 bases in between. Per the germline V gene, CDR1 is LGHNA and CDR2 is YSLEER. This CDR3 is CASSQDFGGNQPQHF. CDR3 coding DNA: TGCGCCAGCAGCCAAGATTTCGGGGGCAATCAGCCCCAGCATTTT.

The chain links TRBV4-1 to TRBJ2-1; 7 positions agree with TRBD1. The CDR3 runs 14 residues. Germline loops: CDR1 MGHRA, CDR2 YSYEKL. V lost 4 bases and J lost 4; bases outside the gene matches: 4. Here the CDR3 reads CASSRATGYNEQFF. In DNA form, the CDR3 reads TGCGCCAGCAGCCGAGCGACAGGGTACAATGAGCAGTTCTTC.

The CDR3: CASSPGEGLSYEQYF. In nucleotides, the CDR3 is TGTGCCAGCAGCCCGGGAGAAGGACTCAGCTACGAGCAGTACTTC. The genes are TRBV7-6 and TRBJ2-7; a possible D gene is TRBD2 (6 bases). Germline V CDR1 and CDR2: SGHVS, FNYEAQ. This CDR3 has 15 amino acids. V gave up 5 bases and J gave up 3 bases, with 17 bases separating them.

The chain uses TRBV7-9 and TRBJ1-2; 7 bases align to TRBD1. Germline loops: CDR1 SEHNR, CDR2 FQNEAQ (reference sequence). V gave up 7 bases and J gave up 6 bases; unmatched junction bases: 8. This CDR3 contains 13 residues. CDR3: CASTRGQTDGYTF. For the CDR3, the DNA is TGTGCCAGCACGCGGGGACAGACCGATGGCTACACCTTC. Full variable domain (outside the CDR3, taken from reference TRBV7-9 and TRBJ1-2): DTGVSQNPRHKITKRGQNVTFRCDPISEHNRLYWYRQTLGQGPEFLTYFQNEAQLEKSRLLSDRFSAERPKGSFSTLEIQRTEQGDSAMYLCASTRGQTDGYTFGSGTRLTVV.

This clone came up once. V is TRBV15 and J is TRBJ2-7; maybe TRBD2 (6 bases). CDR3 size: 12 residues. The germline CDR1 and CDR2 sequences are LNHNV and YYDKDF (reference sequence). V was cut by 3 bases and J by 12 bases, with 15 bases left in between. The CDR3 protein is CATSRRGATTYF. CDR3 nucleotides: TGTGCCACCAGCAGGCGGGGAGCTACAACGTACTTC.

The chain couples TRBV4-2 to TRBJ1-1, with a possible D match to TRBD1 (5 bases). This CDR3 region has 16 residues. The V gene lost 4 bases and the J gene lost 7 bases, with 22 bases spanning the gap. The germline gives CDR1 LGHNA, CDR2 YNFKEQ. CDR3 DNA: TGTGCCAGCAGCCCTGGGGAGGGGCGTCATGGGGATGAAGCTTTCTTT. The encoded protein is CASSPGEGRHGDEAFF.

The chain carries TRBV6-1 and TRBJ2-1; 8 bases line up with TRBD1. The germline CDR1 and CDR2 sequences are MNHNS and SASEGT. V was pared by 4 bases and J by 5 bases, with 4 bases of the junction left unmatched. CDR3 length: 14 residues. The CDR3 loop reads CASSGTGINNEQFF. As DNA, the CDR3 is TGTGCCAGCAGTGGGACAGGGATAAACAATGAGCAGTTCTTC.

This clone rates as medium-sized. V usage is TRBV27 and J usage is TRBJ1-1; 8 nucleotides agree with TRBD1. Germline values: CDR1 MNHEY, CDR2 SMNVEV (reference sequence). The CDR3 consists of 14 residues. The V and J ends lost 6 bases and 3 bases, in that order; junction bases with no gene match: 6. In DNA, the CDR3 is TGTGCCAGCAGCCCGACAGGGGTGGACACTGAAGCTTTCTTT. Translation: CASSPTGVDTEAFF.

The genes are TRBV6-5 and TRBJ1-1, with D uncertain. CDR3 length: 14 residues. Germline V gene data show CDR1 as MNHEY and CDR2 as SVGAGI. Deletions cut 1 base from V and 0 bases from J, with 6 bases between. The CDR3 here is CASSYLLMNTEAFF. DNA of the CDR3: TGTGCCAGCAGTTACTTACTTATGAACACTGAAGCTTTCTTT.

The J gene is TRBJ1-4, the V gene TRBV5-1; D unclear. Trimming took off 4 bases at V and 3 bases at J, with 4 bases between the two ends. The CDR3 runs 12 residues. Looked up from germline, CDR1 is SGHRS and CDR2 is YFSETQ. The CDR3 reads CASSLPNEKLFF. The DNA of the CDR3 is TGCGCCAGCAGCCTCCCTAATGAAAAACTGTTTTTT.

This clone appeared a few times. V usage is TRBV5-1 and J usage is TRBJ1-1; 12 positions match TRBD1. Germline trimming cut 4 bases from V and 7 bases from J; bases unmatched to any gene: 8. The CDR3 totals 15 residues. Germline lookup yields CDR1 SGHRS and CDR2 YFSETQ. The CDR3 DNA is TGCGCCAGCAGCCTCCGGGACAGGGGGCAAGGTGAAGCTTTCTTT. It yields the protein CASSLRDRGQGEAFF.

This chain joins TRBV19 and TRBJ1-1, with 9 nucleotides matching TRBD1. The germline CDR1 and CDR2 sequences are LNHDA and SQIVND (reference sequence). The V and J ends lost 7 bases and 0 bases, in that order; junction bases with no gene match: 6. The length of the CDR3 is 15 residues. CDR3 region: CASKGQGNLNTEAFF. For the CDR3, the DNA is TGTGCCAGTAAGGGACAGGGCAATTTGAACACTGAAGCTTTCTTT. The full variable domain, completed using reference TRBV19 and TRBJ1-1, is DGGITQSPKYLFRKEGQNVTLSCEQNLNHDAMYWYRQDPGQGLRLIYYSQIVNDFQKGDIAEGYSVSREKKESFPLTVTSAQKNPTAFYLCASKGQGNLNTEAFFGQGTRLTVV.

The rearrangement uses TRBV7-3 and TRBJ1-1; 9 bases fit TRBD1. Germline CDR1 and CDR2: SGHTA and FQGTGA. The CDR3 has 18 residues. V shed 5 bases and J 0 bases; nucleotides not matched to a gene: 13. In DNA form, the CDR3 reads TGTGCCAGCAGCCCCCGCCCGGGACAGGGTCCCATGAACACTGAAGCTTTCTTT. It codes for CASSPRPGQGPMNTEAFF.

In this sample, this clone turned up once. The rearrangement joins TRBV6-1 to TRBJ1-4; 9 bases agree with TRBD1. The CDR3 is 14 residues long. Germline loops: CDR1 MNHNS, CDR2 SASEGT. Unmatched junction bases numbered 5, after V lost 4 bases and J lost 8 bases. This CDR3 is CASSVGTGIEKLFF. The CDR3 DNA is TGTGCCAGCAGTGTGGGGACAGGGATCGAAAAACTGTTTTTT.

This clone has only a few counts. This chain joins TRBV29-1 and TRBJ1-1; D perhaps matches TRBD1 (5 bases). This CDR3 is 12 amino acids long. Germline V gene data show CDR1 as SQVTM and CDR2 as ANQGSEA. V was clipped by 6 bases and J by 2 bases, with 10 bases between them. This CDR3 reads CSVLQGNTEAFF. DNA for the CDR3: TGCAGCGTCCTTCAGGGAAACACTGAAGCTTTCTTT.

This sequence joins TRBV5-4 and TRBJ2-2, with 10 bases identical to TRBD2. The germline CDR1 and CDR2 sequences are SGHNT and YYREEE (reference sequence). V gave up 1 base and J gave up 3 bases; unmatched junction bases: 6. CDR3 size: 17 residues. CDR3 in amino acids: CASSLRAGGFDTGELFF. The CDR3 DNA sequence: TGTGCCAGCAGCTTGCGAGCGGGAGGGTTCGACACCGGGGAGCTGTTTTTT. Full variable domain (missing parts from reference TRBV5-4 and TRBJ2-2): ETGVTQSPTHLIKTRGQQVTLRCSSQSGHNTVSWYQQALGQGPQFIFQYYREEENGRGNFPPRFSGLQFPNYSSELNVNALELDDSALYLCASSLRAGGFDTGELFFGEGSRLTVL.

The chain uses TRBV6-1 and TRBJ1-4; no firm D call. Between the trimmed V and J ends, which lost 4 bases and 0 bases, there was a span of 9 bases. Per germline, CDR1 MNHNS and CDR2 SASEGT. The CDR3 extends over 15 amino acids. CDR3 protein: CASSGVGATNEKLFF. In DNA, the CDR3 is TGTGCCAGCAGTGGCGTGGGCGCAACTAATGAAAAACTGTTTTTT.

V and J are TRBV18 and TRBJ1-1, with 7 bases fitting TRBD1. V lost 5 bases, J lost 2 bases, and 11 bases stayed unmatched. Germline V lookup: CDR1 KGHSH, CDR2 LQKENI. The CDR3 covers 16 residues. The CDR3 bases are TGTGCCAGCTCAGCCCTCACAGGGGCCCTCAACACTGAAGCTTTCTTT. Amino acid sequence: CASSALTGALNTEAFF.

The V gene is TRBV4-1, the J gene TRBJ2-2; 11 bases are shared with TRBD2. This CDR3 spans 14 amino acids. J lost 6 bases, V lost 5 bases, and 2 bases had no gene match. Germline V CDR1 and CDR2: MGHRA, YSYEKL. The DNA of the CDR3 is TGCGCCAGCAGCTCTAGCGGGAGGTCCGGGGAGCTGTTTTTT. Residues: CASSSSGRSGELFF.

Details on this clone: Other DNA sequences from this sample encode an identical CDR3 as well. This rearrangement joins TRBV6-1 to TRBJ2-7; 8 bases are a match to TRBD1. The J segment lost 2 bases and the V segment lost 2 bases, leaving 5 bases of the junction unmatched. The CDR3 has 15 residues. From germline, CDR1 is MNHNS and CDR2 SASEGT. In nucleotides, the CDR3 is TGTGCCAGCAGTGAACTCGGACAGGGTCCCTACGAGCAGTACTTC. Its protein is CASSELGQGPYEQYF.

J is TRBJ2-7 and V is TRBV5-1; a possible D gene is TRBD2 (5 bases). CDR3 length equals 13 residues. Trimming took 4 bases from V and 3 from J, leaving 11 bases between them. Germline V gives CDR1 SGHRS, CDR2 YFSETQ. For the CDR3, the DNA is TGCGCCAGCAGCACCATGGGAGACTACGAGCAGTACTTC. It codes for CASSTMGDYEQYF.

The chain links TRBV6-5 to TRBJ1-5; TRBD1 aligns across 8 bases. Germline lookup yields CDR1 MNHEY and CDR2 SVGAGI. The V gene end was trimmed by 6 bases and the J gene end by 5 bases; junction bases not matched to a gene: 3. This CDR3 comprises 13 residues. The CDR3 loop reads CASRGQGYQPQHF. The DNA of the CDR3 is TGTGCCAGCAGAGGACAGGGATATCAGCCCCAGCATTTT.

In its sample, this clone was seen a few times. The rearrangement links TRBV6-5 to TRBJ2-1; 7 bases match TRBD1. Germline-derived CDR1 and CDR2 are MNHEY and SVGAGI. The V and J ends lost 7 bases and 9 bases, in that order; junction bases with no gene match: 12. This CDR3 region has 14 residues. The CDR3, as DNA: TGTGCCAGCAACCCTTCGACAGGGATCGGTGAGCAGTTCTTC. This translates into CASNPSTGIGEQFF.

This sequence joins TRBV10-3 and TRBJ1-5, with D possibly being TRBD1 (5 bases). The CDR3 has 14 amino acids. Germline V gene sequence: CDR1 ENHRY, CDR2 SYGVKD. V lost 0 bases to trimming and J lost 3 bases, with 6 bases between them. The CDR3: CAISESGDNQPQHF. As DNA, the CDR3 is TGTGCCATCAGTGAGTCAGGGGACAATCAGCCCCAGCATTTT.

J is TRBJ1-5 and V is TRBV7-9; 8 nucleotides match TRBD1. V shed 5 bases, J shed 0 bases, and the junction held 3 bases outside the gene matches. The germline gives CDR1 SEHNR, CDR2 FQNEAQ (reference sequence). This CDR3 comprises 15 residues. CDR3 sequence (DNA): TGTGCCAGCAGCCAGGGACAGGATAGCAATCAGCCCCAGCATTTT. Translation gives CASSQGQDSNQPQHF.